The present T cell receptor beta chain was sequenced within a study of identical twins. Findings of the study overall: Among beta out-of-frame sequences, excess sharing between twins appeared weaker.

TCRdb redid the calling of the 5' RACE reads with MiXCR, one entry per CDR3 protein. The table has 410,000 or so distinct CDR3 sequences, less than 20% seen once. J lost 0 bases, V lost 1 base, and 14 bases had no gene match. The CDR3 consists of 19 residues. The germline gives CDR1 SGHAT, CDR2 FQNNGV. Concerning this clonotype itself: Its target is unknown.

The sequenced sample consisted of naive T cells sorted from blood. The sequence was obtained from a man aged 50 or older in good health. The chain is built from TRBV11-2 and TRBJ1-1, with TRBD1 identical over 7 bases. CDR3 sequence: CASSLVVSKGAAMNTEAFF. In DNA, the CDR3 is TGTGCCAGCAGCTTAGTGGTTTCGAAGGGGGCGGCGATGAACACTGAAGCTTTCTTT.